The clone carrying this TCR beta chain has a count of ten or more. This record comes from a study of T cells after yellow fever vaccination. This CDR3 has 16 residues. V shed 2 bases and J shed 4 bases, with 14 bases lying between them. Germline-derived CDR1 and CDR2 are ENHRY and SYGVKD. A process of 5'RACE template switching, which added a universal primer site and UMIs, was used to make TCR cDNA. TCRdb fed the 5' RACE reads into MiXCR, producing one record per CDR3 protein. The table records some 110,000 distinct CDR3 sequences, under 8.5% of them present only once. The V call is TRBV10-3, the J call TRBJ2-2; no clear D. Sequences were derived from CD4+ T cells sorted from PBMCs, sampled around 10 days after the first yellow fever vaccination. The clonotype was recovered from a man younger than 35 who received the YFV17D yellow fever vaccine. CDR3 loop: CAISEQLAFATGELFF. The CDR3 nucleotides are TGTGCCATCAGTGAGCAATTAGCTTTTGCCACCGGGGAGCTGTTTTTT.